The 25 T cell receptor beta chains listed next were all sequenced from one sample in a study of shared clonotypes between healthy human individuals. The protocol was immunoSEQ multiplex PCR, while the TCRdb copy is restricted to in-frame clones and leaves out a portion. The sample holds approximately 2.5 million clones, 93% seen once. Sequencing used naive CD4+ T cells from PBMCs. Subset noted: CD45RA+ positively selected. These receptors all stem from a young man in good health. Some clones in this sample may be carry-over from other donors' samples.

The chain links TRBV7-3 to TRBJ2-3; D may be TRBD2 (6 bases). The germline V gene encodes CDR1 SGHTA and CDR2 FQGTGA. The CDR3 covers 16 residues. Trimming removed 4 bases at V and 0 bases at J, with 14 bases between. CDR3 amino acids: CASSWGLSSSTDTQYF. The CDR3 nucleotides read TGTGCCAGCAGCTGGGGACTGTCTTCCAGCACAGATACGCAGTATTTT.

The chain joins TRBV5-6 to TRBJ1-2; no reliable D call. The CDR3 extends over 15 amino acids. CDR1 and CDR2 from the germline V gene are SGHDT and YYEEEE. V was cut by 2 bases and J by 4 bases, with 15 bases left in between. CDR3 nucleotides: TGTGCCAGCAGCTTTCCTCGGGGAGAGCTCTATGGCTACACCTTC. It specifies CASSFPRGELYGYTF.

The chain joins TRBV28 to TRBJ1-5, with D possibly being TRBD1 (6 bases). The CDR3 is 15 residues long. The V end lost 10 bases, the J end lost 3 bases, and 19 bases lay between the germline ends. Germline CDR1 and CDR2: MDHEN and SYDVKM. CDR3 in amino acids: CATRGQLRYNQPQHF. CDR3 in DNA: TGTGCCACCCGGGGGCAGCTCCGCTACAATCAGCCCCAGCATTTT.

In the case of this clone: Other DNA sequences within the sample encode an identical CDR3. This chain uses TRBV19 with TRBJ1-5; D not certain. With 5 bases removed from V and 6 bases from J, the gap between germline ends came to 11 bases. Germline CDR1 LNHDA, CDR2 SQIVND (reference sequence). CDR3 length: 13 residues. The CDR3 nucleotides are TGTGCCAGTAGTCCCGAGGGCGGTCAGCCCCAGCATTTT. Its protein product is CASSPEGGQPQHF. Together with reference TRBV19 and TRBJ1-5, the CDR3 gives the full variable domain: DGGITQSPKYLFRKEGQNVTLSCEQNLNHDAMYWYRQDPGQGLRLIYYSQIVNDFQKGDIAEGYSVSREKKESFPLTVTSAQKNPTAFYLCASSPEGGQPQHFGDGTRLSIL.

The chain carries TRBV7-2 and TRBJ1-1; D is undetermined. The germline V and J ends were trimmed by 1 base and 1 base, with 13 bases remaining between them. This CDR3 is 16 amino acids long. Germline V gives CDR1 SGHTA, CDR2 FQGNSA. CDR3 sequence (DNA): TGTGCCAGCAGCTTAGTCCTCGGGCCGGAGAACACTGAAGCTTTCTTT. This gives the protein CASSLVLGPENTEAFF.

This chain links TRBV4-3 with TRBJ1-5; D might be TRBD1 (5 bases). The CDR3 sequence is 17 residues long. Germline CDR1 is LGHNA and CDR2 is YSLEER. V was shortened by 1 base and J by 2 bases, with 15 bases between the two germline ends. In DNA, the CDR3 is TGCGCCAGCAGCCAAGGGCCCGCCCCGGGGGGCAATCAGCCCCAGCATTTT. Translated: CASSQGPAPGGNQPQHF.

V and J are TRBV5-1 and TRBJ2-2; D gene ambiguous. The germline V gene encodes CDR1 SGHRS and CDR2 YFSETQ. V gave up 0 bases and J gave up 7 bases, with 10 bases separating them. CDR3 size: 14 residues. The CDR3 DNA is TGCGCCAGCAGCTTGGACGTGGTGGTCGGGGAGCTGTTTTTT. It is translated as CASSLDVVVGELFF. Complete variable domain (other parts from reference TRBV5-1 and TRBJ2-2): KAGVTQTPRYLIKTRGQQVTLSCSPISGHRSVSWYQQTPGQGLQFLFEYFSETQRNKGNFPGRFSGRQFSNSRSEMNVSTLELGDSALYLCASSLDVVVGELFFGEGSRLTVL.

The gene calls are TRBV16 and TRBJ2-1, with D hard to call. Looked up from germline, CDR1 is KGHSY and CDR2 is FQNENV. The V end was cut by 4 bases, the J end by 0 bases, with 13 bases between. The CDR3 length is 16 residues. CDR3: CASSRLGWSSYNEQFF. CDR3 sequence (DNA): TGTGCCAGCAGCCGTCTCGGCTGGAGCTCCTACAATGAGCAGTTCTTC.

As regards this clone: The identical CDR3 is also encoded by other nucleotide sequences in the sample. This sequence joins TRBV7-2 and TRBJ2-6, with unresolved D. This CDR3 contains 15 residues. The ends were cut back, 3 bases at V and 0 bases at J, with 6 bases in the middle. Germline assignment: CDR1 SGHTA and CDR2 FQGNSA. CDR3 residues: CASSLGGSGANVLTF. The DNA for the CDR3 is TGTGCCAGCAGCTTGGGCGGCTCTGGGGCCAACGTCCTGACTTTC.

The rearrangement uses TRBV6-6 and TRBJ1-6; D call uncertain. The CDR3 consists of 16 residues. Germline CDR1 is MNHNY and CDR2 is SVGAGI (reference sequence). V lost 6 bases and J 0 bases, leaving 12 bases between the germline ends. The DNA of the CDR3 is TGTGCCAGCAGCCGCGGTGGTAGCTCCTATAATTCACCCCTCCACTTT. Translated: CASSRGGSSYNSPLHF.

V is TRBV10-3 and J is TRBJ1-1; a weak D match, TRBD1 (5 bases). Germline assignment: CDR1 ENHRY and CDR2 SYGVKD. This CDR3 has 14 amino acids. V was trimmed by 8 bases and J by 1 base, leaving 14 bases between them. CDR3 in amino acids: CAIGALGTNTEAFF. The CDR3 DNA follows: TGTGCCATCGGGGCTTTGGGTACGAACACTGAAGCTTTCTTT.

The table lists this clone with a count of one. The rearrangement joins TRBV9 to TRBJ2-7; 9 bases match TRBD2. The CDR3 sequence is 15 residues long. V shed 3 bases and J 2 bases; nucleotides not matched to a gene: 6. The germline gives CDR1 SGDLS, CDR2 YYNGEE. CDR3 amino acids: CASSAAAGGPYEQYF. The CDR3, as DNA: TGTGCCAGCAGCGCGGCGGCGGGAGGGCCCTACGAGCAGTACTTC. Based on the CDR3 plus reference TRBV9 and TRBJ2-7, the full variable domain is DSGVTQTPKHLITATGQRVTLRCSPRSGDLSVYWYQQSLDQGLQFLIQYYNGEERAKGNILERFSAQQFPDLHSELNLSSLELGDSALYFCASSAAAGGPYEQYFGPGTRLTVT.

Details on this clone: The sample carries other DNA sequences with the same CDR3. The V gene is TRBV19, the J gene TRBJ1-5; 11 nucleotides agree with TRBD1. V gave up 2 bases and J gave up 4 bases; unmatched junction bases: 1. The germline CDR1 and CDR2 sequences are LNHDA and SQIVND (reference sequence). The CDR3 extends over 15 amino acids. The CDR3 coding sequence is TGTGCCAGTAGTATAAGGGACAGGGGGAATCAGCCCCAGCATTTT. As protein: CASSIRDRGNQPQHF. The full variable domain, with the rest looked up from reference TRBV19 and TRBJ1-5, is DGGITQSPKYLFRKEGQNVTLSCEQNLNHDAMYWYRQDPGQGLRLIYYSQIVNDFQKGDIAEGYSVSREKKESFPLTVTSAQKNPTAFYLCASSIRDRGNQPQHFGDGTRLSIL.

The J gene is TRBJ1-2, the V gene TRBV28; no reliable D call. The CDR3 sequence is 14 residues long. V lost 6 bases and J lost 1, with 12 bases in between. Per germline, CDR1 MDHEN and CDR2 SYDVKM. DNA of the CDR3: TGTGCCAGCAGGACCCACATGGATAACTATGGCTACACCTTC. This gives the protein CASRTHMDNYGYTF.

The chain employs TRBV7-9 and TRBJ2-7; tentatively, D is TRBD1 (5 bases). This CDR3 has 13 amino acids. V gave up 2 bases and J gave up 2 bases, with 7 bases separating them. The germline V gene encodes CDR1 SEHNR and CDR2 FQNEAQ (reference sequence). CDR3 nucleotides: TGTGCCAGCAGCTTACAGGGTACCTACGAGCAGTACTTC. Its protein is CASSLQGTYEQYF.

The chain carries TRBV14 and TRBJ1-1; 9 nucleotides align to TRBD1. The J segment lost 6 bases and the V segment lost 3 bases, leaving 8 bases of the junction unmatched. The CDR3 spans 15 residues. The V gene's germline CDR1 is SGHDN and CDR2 FVKESK. CDR3 nucleotide sequence: TGTGCCAGCAGCCATTACGGGACAGGGAGGGCTGAAGCTTTCTTT. It yields the protein CASSHYGTGRAEAFF.

The chain joins TRBV5-6 to TRBJ2-7, with D perhaps TRBD1 (7 bases). CDR3 length: 15 residues. V gave up 4 bases and J gave up 0 bases, with 14 bases separating them. CDR1 and CDR2 (germline): SGHDT, YYEEEE. CDR3 sequence reads: CASSLGGQSSYEQYF. The CDR3 nucleotides are TGTGCCAGCAGCCTGGGGGGACAGAGCTCCTACGAGCAGTACTTC. Based on the CDR3 plus reference TRBV5-6 and TRBJ2-7, the full variable domain is DAGVTQSPTHLIKTRGQQVTLRCSPKSGHDTVSWYQQALGQGPQFIFQYYEEEERQRGNFPDRFSGHQFPNYSSELNVNALLLGDSALYLCASSLGGQSSYEQYFGPGTRLTVT.

The V call is TRBV28, the J call TRBJ1-5; D is unresolved. Trimming pared 7 bases from V and 0 bases from J, leaving 16 bases between. There are 16 residues in the CDR3. Germline lookup yields CDR1 MDHEN and CDR2 SYDVKM. CDR3 sequence: CASTTIGIGSNQPQHF. CDR3 DNA: TGTGCCAGCACGACCATAGGGATCGGTAGCAATCAGCCCCAGCATTTT.

With respect to this clone: At the DNA level, this CDR3 is encoded by other sequences in the same sample as well. This sequence joins TRBV6-1 and TRBJ1-1; possibly TRBD1 for D (6 bases). Germline loops: CDR1 MNHNS, CDR2 SASEGT. V lost 2 bases and J lost 5, with 9 bases in between. The CDR3 runs 13 residues. In nucleotides, the CDR3 is TGTGCCAGCAGTGAAATTAGGGGGACTGAAGCTTTCTTT. Its translation is CASSEIRGTEAFF.

The J gene is TRBJ2-1, the V gene TRBV12-5; no clear D. V dropped 5 bases and J dropped 2 bases, with 10 bases sitting between them. This CDR3 is 14 amino acids long. Germline CDR1 LGHNT, CDR2 FRNRAP. The CDR3 reads CASGIGSPYNEQFF. The CDR3 DNA reads TGTGCTAGTGGTATAGGGTCCCCCTACAATGAGCAGTTCTTC.

V is TRBV5-1 and J is TRBJ2-7, with 8 bases aligning to TRBD1. The J segment lost 1 base and the V segment lost 2 bases, leaving 2 bases of the junction unmatched. Germline values: CDR1 SGHRS, CDR2 YFSETQ. The CDR3 contains 14 residues. In DNA form, the CDR3 reads TGCGCCAGCAGCTTACAGGGGGTGTCCTACGAGCAGTACTTC. Residues: CASSLQGVSYEQYF. The whole variable domain, remainder taken from reference TRBV5-1 and TRBJ2-7, is KAGVTQTPRYLIKTRGQQVTLSCSPISGHRSVSWYQQTPGQGLQFLFEYFSETQRNKGNFPGRFSGRQFSNSRSEMNVSTLELGDSALYLCASSLQGVSYEQYFGPGTRLTVT.

V gene TRBV9 combines with J gene TRBJ2-1; D possibly matches TRBD1 or TRBD2 (5 bases each). Germline CDR1 is SGDLS and CDR2 is YYNGEE. This CDR3 spans 16 amino acids. V lost 4 bases and J lost 2, with 16 bases in between. The CDR3 coding sequence is TGTGCCAGCAGCACCAGAGGGGACCTTGCCTACAATGAGCAGTTCTTC. This gives the protein CASSTRGDLAYNEQFF.

The chain uses TRBV2 and TRBJ2-7; D not certain. This CDR3 has 12 amino acids. Trimming removed 8 bases from V and 4 bases from J, with 12 bases in between. Germline V CDR1 and CDR2: SNHLY, FYNNEI. The CDR3 is CASGNTRYEQYF. CDR3 in DNA: TGTGCCAGCGGGAATACGCGGTACGAGCAGTACTTC.

The genes are TRBV18 and TRBJ1-2; D not certain. V was clipped by 0 bases and J by 3 bases, with 11 bases between them. The CDR3 contains 15 residues. Germline CDR1 reads KGHSH; CDR2 reads LQKENI. This CDR3 is CASSPPSERDYGYTF. The CDR3 bases are TGTGCCAGCTCACCACCGTCAGAAAGGGACTATGGCTACACCTTC.

The V gene is TRBV5-5, the J gene TRBJ2-7; 9 positions match TRBD2. Germline lookup yields CDR1 SGHKS and CDR2 YYEKEE (reference sequence). CDR3 length: 15 amino acids. Trimming removed 3 bases from V and 5 bases from J; junction bases left unmatched: 9. This chain's CDR3 is CASSSAGGKVDEQYF. DNA for the CDR3: TGTGCCAGCAGCTCAGCGGGAGGTAAAGTCGACGAGCAGTACTTC.